This is a list of T cell receptor beta chains from one sample in a study of beta chain features in type 1 diabetes. The repertoire was sequenced with immunoSEQ multiplex PCR; TCRdb's copy has only in-frame clones and lacks some. This table holds around 320,000 clones, less than 15% found once. Sequencing was carried out using central memory CD4+ T cells from blood. Every receptor here comes from a man aged 25-40 years in good health. Both conserved end residues are part of each CDR3. Fields, in order: D gene, J gene, V gene, clone size, CDR3 protein, CDR3 DNA. A D gene is named only where the DNA matches it firmly. Part of the rows lack a size; the others show once, few, many or a class for expanded clones.

-,TRBJ2-1,TRBV7-3,few,CASSLNPGGSYNEQFF,TGTGCCAGCAGCTTAAATCCAGGGGGGAGCTACAATGAGCAGTTCTTC
-,TRBJ2-7,TRBV19,-,CASSIGWVASYEQYF,TGTGCCAGTAGTATAGGATGGGTCGCCTCCTACGAGCAGTACTTC
TRBD1,TRBJ1-6,TRBV7-2,many,CASRGTGSSYNSPLHF,TGTGCCAGCAGGGGGACAGGCAGCTCCTATAATTCACCCCTCCACTTT
-,TRBJ2-5,TRBV7-8,-,CASSRRGDRQETQYF,TGTGCCAGCAGCAGACGCGGGGACCGCCAAGAGACCCAGTACTTC
-,TRBJ2-2,TRBV30,few,CAWSLGPNTGELFF,TGTGCCTGGAGCCTGGGGCCGAACACCGGGGAGCTGTTTTTT
-,TRBJ2-5,TRBV6-6,few,CASSLPPTETQYF,TGTGCCAGCAGTCTTCCCCCGACAGAGACCCAGTACTTC
TRBD2,TRBJ2-1,TRBV7-2,few,CASSPGLAGLGQFF,TGTGCCAGCAGCCCGGGACTAGCGGGACTGGGGCAGTTCTTC
-,TRBJ2-1,TRBV6-5,few,CASSERAESNEQFF,TGTGCCAGCAGTGAGAGGGCAGAATCCAATGAGCAGTTCTTC
-,TRBJ2-5,TRBV5-8,few,CASSLAVRPADPETQYF,TGTGCCAGCAGCTTGGCCGTACGACCCGCGGACCCAGAGACCCAGTACTTC
-,TRBJ1-6,TRBV5-1,few,CASSLFGGTDNSPLHF,TGCGCCAGCAGCTTGTTCGGGGGGACGGATAATTCACCCCTCCACTTT
-,TRBJ1-4,TRBV13,many,CASSLSVTTGEKLFF,TGTGCCAGCAGCTTGTCAGTGACAACGGGAGAAAAACTGTTTTTT
-,TRBJ2-4,TRBV12-5,-,CASGLGAKNIQYF,TGTGCTAGTGGTCTAGGGGCCAAAAACATTCAGTACTTC
TRBD1,TRBJ2-3,TRBV18,-,CASRDRVSADTQYF,TGTGCCAGCCGAGACAGGGTCAGTGCAGATACGCAGTATTTT
TRBD2,TRBJ2-1,TRBV2,few,CASSGGTSINEQFF,TGTGCCAGCAGTGGCGGGACTAGCATCAATGAGCAGTTCTTC
-,TRBJ2-7,TRBV7-8,few,CASSLGRGPTEQYF,TGTGCCAGCAGCTTAGGGCGGGGCCCTACGGAGCAGTACTTC
TRBD2,TRBJ2-3,TRBV7-9,-,CASSFWGGPNTQYF,TGTGCCAGCAGTTTTTGGGGGGGACCGAATACGCAGTATTTT
-,TRBJ1-6,TRBV15,few,CATSSWASGTYNSPLHF,TGTGCCACCAGCAGTTGGGCCTCCGGAACCTATAATTCACCCCTCCACTTT
-,TRBJ1-1,TRBV29-1,-,CSVDPGEAFF,TGCAGCGTTGACCCAGGAGAAGCTTTCTTT
-,TRBJ2-5,TRBV30,-,CAWKGLHQETQYF,TGTGCCTGGAAAGGGCTTCACCAAGAGACTCAGTACTTC
-,TRBJ2-2,TRBV19,few,CASTPHGGQGGTGELFF,TGTGCCAGTACCCCCCATGGAGGGCAGGGTGGCACCGGGGAGCTGTTTTTT
-,TRBJ1-5,TRBV19,few,CASRDNWAPQHF,TGTGCCAGTCGGGACAATTGGGCCCCCCAGCATTTT
-,TRBJ2-2,TRBV7-9,many,CAIKDRSRAGELFF,TGTGCCATCAAAGACAGGTCTCGTGCCGGGGAGCTGTTTTTT
-,TRBJ2-1,TRBV7-6,-,CASSLSELAGEQFF,TGTGCCAGCAGCTTATCGGAGCTAGCCGGTGAGCAGTTCTTC
-,TRBJ1-2,TRBV25-1,-,CASATNGNYGYTF,TGTGCCAGCGCGACAAACGGAAACTATGGCTACACCTTC
TRBD1,TRBJ2-7,TRBV7-2,-,CASSPQPGTGASEQYF,TGTGCCAGCAGCCCGCAGCCGGGGACAGGGGCCAGCGAGCAGTACTTC
-,TRBJ2-5,TRBV14,many,CASSQQGWRVGQETQYF,TGTGCCAGCAGCCAACAGGGGTGGCGTGTCGGGCAAGAGACCCAGTACTTC
-,TRBJ1-3,TRBV11-2,-,CASSLGGADYGNTIYF,TGTGCCAGCAGCTTGGGGGGGGCGGACTATGGAAACACCATATATTTT
-,TRBJ2-3,TRBV7-9,many,CASSKSGGRNF,TGTGCCAGCTCTAAAAGTGGGGGACGGAATTTT
-,TRBJ1-5,TRBV4-1,few,CASRQGAGQPQHF,TGCGCCAGCAGGCAAGGGGCGGGTCAGCCCCAGCATTTT
TRBD1,TRBJ1-1,TRBV9,-,CASSFGTALMNTEAFF,TGTGCCAGCAGCTTCGGGACAGCATTGATGAACACTGAAGCTTTCTTT
-,TRBJ1-5,TRBV7-9,many,CASSFSNQPQHF,TGTGCCAGCAGCTTCAGCAATCAGCCCCAGCATTTT
-,TRBJ1-2,TRBV7-8,few,CASSLGRVLYGYTF,TGTGCCAGCAGCTTAGGACGGGTTCTTTATGGCTACACCTTC
TRBD1,TRBJ1-2,TRBV4-2,-,CASSQDRGQGLGYTF,TGTGCCAGCAGCCAAGACCGGGGACAGGGATTAGGCTACACCTTC
-,TRBJ2-5,TRBV5-1,-,CASSEGGGSETQYF,TGCGCCAGCAGCGAGGGTGGGGGATCAGAGACCCAGTACTTC
TRBD2,TRBJ2-7,TRBV7-6,-,CASSLASGGASSYEQYF,TGTGCCAGCAGCCTAGCTAGCGGGGGGGCGAGCTCCTACGAGCAGTACTTC
TRBD1,TRBJ1-2,TRBV6-1,few,CASRGTANYGYTF,TGTGCCAGCAGAGGGACAGCTAACTATGGCTACACCTTC
TRBD1,TRBJ2-5,TRBV7-2,few,CASSLSGTGEQTQYF,TGTGCCAGCAGCTTAAGCGGGACAGGGGAACAGACCCAGTACTTC
-,TRBJ1-1,TRBV19,-,CASSKLQGGTEAFF,TGTGCCAGTAGCAAATTACAGGGAGGCACTGAAGCTTTCTTT
TRBD1,TRBJ1-2,TRBV5-4,-,CASSLQGNHYGYTF,TGTGCCAGCAGCTTACAGGGGAACCACTATGGCTACACCTTC
TRBD2,TRBJ2-1,TRBV4-2,-,CASSQDSGLAGNEQFF,TGTGCCAGCAGCCAAGATTCCGGGCTAGCGGGCAATGAGCAGTTCTTC